These T cell receptor beta chains were read from a single sample in a study of T-cell memory formation after mild COVID-19. TCRdb re-derived calls from the 5' RACE reads in MiXCR, one entry per CDR3 protein. The sample records some 290,000 distinct CDR3 sequences, around 16% being singletons. Material for sequencing was PBMCs or a T cell subset sorted from them (not recorded which). Receptors originate from a man between 18 and 29 years old who had mild COVID-19 (a few samples of this study predate the infection). Cell type and time point are not known. CDR3s include the opening cysteine and the closing phenylalanine or tryptophan. A D gene is named only where the DNA matches it firmly. Where a row states a size, it is once, few, many or the class of an expanded clone; other rows omit it.

few,NA,TRBJ2-7,TRBV7-6,CASSPGQTSSYEQYF,TGTGCCAGCAGCCCCGGACAGACCTCCTCCTACGAGCAGTACTTC
few,TRBD2,TRBJ2-1,TRBV6-5,CASTSPRGGYYNEQFF,TGTGCCAGCACCTCCCCACGGGGGGGATACTACAATGAGCAGTTCTTC
NA,NA,TRBJ2-2,TRBV11-2,CASSPRQTKNTGELFF,TGTGCCAGCAGCCCCAGACAGACGAAGAACACCGGGGAGCTGTTTTTT
NA,TRBD1,TRBJ2-3,TRBV10-3,CAISQTGGSTDTQYF,TGTGCCATCAGCCAGACAGGGGGGAGCACAGATACGCAGTATTTT
many,NA,TRBJ2-6,TRBV7-9,CASSKQGGGANVLTF,TGTGCCAGCAGCAAACAGGGCGGGGGGGCCAACGTCCTGACTTTC
few,NA,TRBJ1-5,TRBV7-2,CASSPTNSNQPQHF,TGTGCCAGCAGCCCGACAAACAGCAATCAGCCCCAGCATTTT
few,NA,TRBJ2-7,TRBV12-3/TRBV12-4,CASSLALFIEQYF,TGTGCCAGCAGTTTGGCCCTGTTTATTGAGCAGTACTTC
few,NA,TRBJ2-1,TRBV29-1,CSVAGGSISNEQFF,TGCAGCGTTGCAGGGGGGAGTATATCCAATGAGCAGTTCTTC
NA,NA,TRBJ2-5,TRBV10-2,CASSESSLTGQETQYF,TGCGCCAGCAGTGAGTCGAGCTTGACAGGCCAAGAGACCCAGTACTTC
NA,NA,TRBJ2-3,TRBV24-1,CATSDFGGATDTQYF,TGTGCCACCAGTGATTTCGGCGGGGCCACAGATACGCAGTATTTT
few,NA,TRBJ1-1,TRBV7-5,CISVPEASRTGLDTEAFF,NA
NA,TRBD2,TRBJ2-7,TRBV12-3/TRBV12-4,CASSSAGGWGEQYF,TGTGCCAGCAGTTCAGCGGGGGGCTGGGGCGAGCAGTACTTC
few,NA,TRBJ1-1,TRBV6-2/TRBV6-3,CASSYGAVMNTEAFF,TGTGCCAGCAGTTATGGGGCGGTGATGAACACTGAAGCTTTCTTT
NA,NA,TRBJ1-1,TRBV5-6,CASSLGGHPNTEAFF,TGTGCCAGCAGCTTGGGCGGACACCCGAACACTGAAGCTTTCTTT
few,TRBD2,TRBJ2-1,TRBV6-6,CASSYGRGLAGGPNEQFF,TGTGCCAGCAGTTACGGGCGCGGACTAGCGGGGGGGCCCAATGAGCAGTTCTTC
NA,NA,TRBJ1-2,TRBV28,CASFGISGDTSYGYTF,TGTGCCAGCTTCGGGATAAGCGGGGACACCAGCTATGGCTACACCTTC
NA,NA,TRBJ1-5,TRBV6-5,CASSTGLQQPQHF,TGTGCCAGCAGCACCGGACTCCAGCAGCCCCAGCATTTT
NA,NA,TRBJ2-1,TRBV4-1,CASSPGRVGRRNEQFF,TGCGCCAGCAGCCCCGGGCGAGTGGGCCGGCGTAATGAGCAGTTCTTC
NA,NA,TRBJ1-2,TRBV4-1,CASSQDIYRSYGYTF,TGCGCCAGCAGCCAAGATATTTACAGGTCGTATGGCTACACCTTC
NA,NA,TRBJ2-1,TRBV12-3/TRBV12-4,CASSRPDLFAEQFF,TGTGCCAGCAGCCGACCGGACCTGTTTGCGGAGCAGTTCTTC
NA,NA,TRBJ2-3,TRBV11-2,CACSSIGTGATDTQYF,TGTGCCTGCAGCTCAATTGGGACGGGGGCCACAGATACGCAGTATTTT
few,NA,TRBJ2-2,TRBV27,CASSVRGRPNTGELFF,TGTGCCAGCAGTGTCCGGGGGCGACCGAACACCGGGGAGCTGTTTTTT
few,NA,TRBJ2-5,TRBV11-2,CASSLRQPQETQYF,TGTGCCAGCAGCCTCCGACAGCCCCAAGAGACCCAGTACTTC
few,NA,TRBJ2-1,TRBV5-1,CASSLYRDNEQFF,TGCGCCAGCAGCTTATACAGGGACAATGAGCAGTTCTTC
NA,NA,TRBJ1-4,TRBV7-6,CASSPRQVAEKLFF,TGTGCCAGCAGCCCCCGACAGGTAGCAGAAAAACTGTTTTTT
NA,TRBD2,TRBJ2-1,TRBV4-3,CASSQGGAAGDNEQFF,TGCGCCAGCAGCCAAGGTGGGGCGGCGGGGGACAATGAGCAGTTCTTC
NA,TRBD1,TRBJ2-2,TRBV7-6,CASSTRQGSNTGELFF,TGTGCCAGCAGCACGAGACAGGGGTCAAACACCGGGGAGCTGTTTTTT
few,TRBD2,TRBJ2-5,TRBV20-1,CSATWTSGAIQETQYF,TGCAGTGCTACCTGGACTAGCGGGGCGATCCAAGAGACCCAGTACTTC
few,TRBD2,TRBJ2-1,TRBV6-2/TRBV6-3,CASGEGLAGDHEQFF,TGTGCCAGCGGAGAAGGACTAGCGGGGGACCATGAGCAGTTCTTC
few,NA,TRBJ2-2,TRBV7-9,CASRAPGELFF,TGTGCCAGCAGAGCCCCCGGGGAGCTGTTTTTT
NA,NA,TRBJ1-2,TRBV3-1,CASSQVPVTNYGYTF,TGTGCCAGCAGCCAAGTTCCGGTTACTAACTATGGCTACACCTTC
few,NA,TRBJ1-6,TRBV12-3/TRBV12-4,CASSLEAGEVFNSPLHF,TGTGCCAGCTCCCTCGAGGCAGGGGAGGTATTCAATTCACCCCTCCACTTT
few,NA,TRBJ1-5,TRBV7-9,CASSLGDGGGRPQHF,TGTGCCAGCAGCTTAGGAGACGGCGGGGGGCGGCCCCAGCATTTT
NA,NA,TRBJ1-4,TRBV9,CASSSLSVGDEKLFF,TGTGCCAGCAGCTCCCTCTCGGTTGGTGATGAAAAACTGTTTTTT
few,NA,TRBJ2-3,TRBV7-2,CASSPDHTDTQYF,TGTGCCAGCAGCCCGGACCACACAGATACGCAGTATTTT
NA,TRBD1,TRBJ2-5,TRBV24-1,CATSDAGQGAAGETQYF,TGTGCCACCAGTGATGCGGGACAGGGGGCAGCAGGAGAGACCCAGTACTTC